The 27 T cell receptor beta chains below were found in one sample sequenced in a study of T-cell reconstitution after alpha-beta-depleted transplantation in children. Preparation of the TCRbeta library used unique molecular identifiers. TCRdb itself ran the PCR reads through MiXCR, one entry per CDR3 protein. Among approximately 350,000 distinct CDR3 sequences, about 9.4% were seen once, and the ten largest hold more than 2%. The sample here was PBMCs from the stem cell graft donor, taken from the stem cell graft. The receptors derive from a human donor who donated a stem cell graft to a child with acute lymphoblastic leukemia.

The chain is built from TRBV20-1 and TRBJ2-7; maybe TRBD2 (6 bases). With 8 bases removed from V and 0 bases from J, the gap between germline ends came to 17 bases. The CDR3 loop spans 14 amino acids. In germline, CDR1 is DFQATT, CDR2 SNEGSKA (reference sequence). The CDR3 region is CSSVSGSSSYEQYF. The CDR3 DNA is TGCAGTTCAGTCAGCGGGTCCAGCTCCTACGAGCAGTACTTC.

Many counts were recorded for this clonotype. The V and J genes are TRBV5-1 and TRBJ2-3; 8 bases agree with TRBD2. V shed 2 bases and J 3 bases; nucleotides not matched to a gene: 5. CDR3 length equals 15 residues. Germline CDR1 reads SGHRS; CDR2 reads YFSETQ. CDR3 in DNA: TGCGCCAGCAGCTTAGCGGGAGCAGTAACAGATACGCAGTATTTT. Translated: CASSLAGAVTDTQYF.

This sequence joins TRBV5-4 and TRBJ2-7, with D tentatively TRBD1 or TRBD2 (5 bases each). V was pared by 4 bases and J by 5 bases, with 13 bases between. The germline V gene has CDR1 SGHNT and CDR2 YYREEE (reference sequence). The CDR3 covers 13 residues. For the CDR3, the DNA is TGTGCCAGCAGCCGTGAGCGAGGGGACGAGCAGTACTTC. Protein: CASSRERGDEQYF.

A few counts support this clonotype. DNA for the CDR3: TGCAGTGCAGGACTAGCGGGAGGATCCTACGAGCAGTACTTC. As protein: CSAGLAGGSYEQYF. The V call is TRBV20-1, the J call TRBJ2-7; TRBD2 matches 14 bases. Germline loops: CDR1 DFQATT, CDR2 SNEGSKA (reference sequence). CDR3 length equals 14 residues. V shed 6 bases, J shed 1 base, and the junction held 2 bases outside the gene matches.

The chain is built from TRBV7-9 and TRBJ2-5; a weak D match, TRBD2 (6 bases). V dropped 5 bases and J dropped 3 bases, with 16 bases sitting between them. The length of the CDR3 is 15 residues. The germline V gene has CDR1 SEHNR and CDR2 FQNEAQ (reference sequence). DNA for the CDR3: TGTGCCAGCAGCGCCATACTAGGGGAGGAAGAGACCCAGTACTTC. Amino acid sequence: CASSAILGEEETQYF.

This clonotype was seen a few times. As DNA, the CDR3 is TGTGCCACCAGCAGAGATTTAGCGGGAGCCTACGAGCAGTACTTC. This translates into CATSRDLAGAYEQYF. The rearrangement uses TRBV15 and TRBJ2-7; 9 bases align to TRBD2. Germline CDR1 LNHNV, CDR2 YYDKDF (reference sequence). Losses at the gene ends were 0 bases for V and 2 bases for J; bases not matched to a gene: 2. The length of the CDR3 is 15 residues.

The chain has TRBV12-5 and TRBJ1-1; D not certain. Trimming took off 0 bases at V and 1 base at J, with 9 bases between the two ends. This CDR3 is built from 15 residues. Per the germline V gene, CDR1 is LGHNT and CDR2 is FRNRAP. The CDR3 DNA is TGTGCTAGTGGTTTGGTTTTGGGCAGGAACACTGAAGCTTTCTTT. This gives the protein CASGLVLGRNTEAFF.

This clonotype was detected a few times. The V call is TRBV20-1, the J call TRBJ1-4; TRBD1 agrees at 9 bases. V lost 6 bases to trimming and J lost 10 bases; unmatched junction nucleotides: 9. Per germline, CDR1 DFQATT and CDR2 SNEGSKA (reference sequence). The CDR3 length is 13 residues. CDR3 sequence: CSANDRGYRKLFF. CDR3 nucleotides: TGCAGTGCCAACGACAGGGGGTATAGAAAACTGTTTTTT.

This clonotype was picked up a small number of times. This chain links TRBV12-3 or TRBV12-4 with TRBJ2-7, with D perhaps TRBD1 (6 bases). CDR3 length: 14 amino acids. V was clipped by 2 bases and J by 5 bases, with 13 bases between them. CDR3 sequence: CASSLQARGNEQYF. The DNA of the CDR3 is TGTGCCAGCAGTTTACAGGCCAGGGGAAACGAGCAGTACTTC.

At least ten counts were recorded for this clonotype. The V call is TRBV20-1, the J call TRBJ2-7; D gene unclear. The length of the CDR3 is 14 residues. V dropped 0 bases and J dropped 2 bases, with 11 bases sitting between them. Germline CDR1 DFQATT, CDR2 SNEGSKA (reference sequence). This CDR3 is CSAREGVGAYEQYF. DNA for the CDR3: TGCAGTGCTAGAGAAGGTGTCGGAGCCTACGAGCAGTACTTC.

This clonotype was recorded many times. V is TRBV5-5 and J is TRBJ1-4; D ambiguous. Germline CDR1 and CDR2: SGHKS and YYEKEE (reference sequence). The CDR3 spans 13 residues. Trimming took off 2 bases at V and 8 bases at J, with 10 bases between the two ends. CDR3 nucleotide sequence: TGTGCCAGCAGCTTACCCGGGCGAGAAAAACTGTTTTTT. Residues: CASSLPGREKLFF.

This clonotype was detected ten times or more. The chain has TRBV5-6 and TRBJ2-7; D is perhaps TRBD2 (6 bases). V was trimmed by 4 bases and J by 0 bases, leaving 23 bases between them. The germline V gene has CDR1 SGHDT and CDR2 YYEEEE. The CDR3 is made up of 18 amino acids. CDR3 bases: TGTGCCAGCAGCGCTGGAGTGGGGGACTTCCTCAGCTCCTACGAGCAGTACTTC. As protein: CASSAGVGDFLSSYEQYF. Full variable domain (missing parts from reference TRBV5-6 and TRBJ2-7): DAGVTQSPTHLIKTRGQQVTLRCSPKSGHDTVSWYQQALGQGPQFIFQYYEEEERQRGNFPDRFSGHQFPNYSSELNVNALLLGDSALYLCASSAGVGDFLSSYEQYFGPGTRLTVT.

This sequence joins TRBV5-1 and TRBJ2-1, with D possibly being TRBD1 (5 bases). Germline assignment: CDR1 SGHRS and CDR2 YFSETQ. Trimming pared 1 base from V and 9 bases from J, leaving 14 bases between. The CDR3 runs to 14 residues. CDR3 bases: TGCGCCAGCAGCTTGTTAGGGTTCGACAGTGAGCAGTTCTTC. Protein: CASSLLGFDSEQFF. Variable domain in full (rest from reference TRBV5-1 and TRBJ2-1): KAGVTQTPRYLIKTRGQQVTLSCSPISGHRSVSWYQQTPGQGLQFLFEYFSETQRNKGNFPGRFSGRQFSNSRSEMNVSTLELGDSALYLCASSLLGFDSEQFFGPGTRLTVL.

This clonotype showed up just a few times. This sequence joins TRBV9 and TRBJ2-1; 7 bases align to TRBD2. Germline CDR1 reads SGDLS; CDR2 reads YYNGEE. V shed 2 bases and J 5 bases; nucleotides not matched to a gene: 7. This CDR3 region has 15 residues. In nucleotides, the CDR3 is TGTGCCAGCAGCGTTGAAGCGGGGACCCACAATGAGCAGTTCTTC. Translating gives CASSVEAGTHNEQFF.

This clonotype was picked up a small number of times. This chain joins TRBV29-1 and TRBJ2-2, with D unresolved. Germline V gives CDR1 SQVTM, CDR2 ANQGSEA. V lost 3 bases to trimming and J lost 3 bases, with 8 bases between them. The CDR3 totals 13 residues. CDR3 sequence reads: CSVDAEYTGELFF. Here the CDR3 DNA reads TGCAGCGTTGACGCGGAGTACACCGGGGAGCTGTTTTTT.

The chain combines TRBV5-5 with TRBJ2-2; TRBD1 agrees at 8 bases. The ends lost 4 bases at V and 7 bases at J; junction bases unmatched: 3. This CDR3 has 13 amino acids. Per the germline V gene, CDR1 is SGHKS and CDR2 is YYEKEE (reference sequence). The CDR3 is CASSSGTGGELFF. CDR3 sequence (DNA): TGTGCCAGCAGCAGTGGGACAGGCGGGGAGCTGTTTTTT.

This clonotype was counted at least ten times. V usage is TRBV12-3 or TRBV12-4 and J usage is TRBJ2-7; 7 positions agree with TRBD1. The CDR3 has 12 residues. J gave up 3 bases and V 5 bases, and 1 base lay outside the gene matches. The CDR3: CASSDRDYEQYF. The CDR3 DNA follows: TGTGCCAGCAGTGACAGGGACTACGAGCAGTACTTC.

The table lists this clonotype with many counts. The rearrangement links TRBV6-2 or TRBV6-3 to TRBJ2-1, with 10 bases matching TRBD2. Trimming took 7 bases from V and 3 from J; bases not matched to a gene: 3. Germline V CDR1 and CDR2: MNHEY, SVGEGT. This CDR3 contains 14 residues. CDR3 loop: CASTIAGGYNEQFF. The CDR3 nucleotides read TGTGCCAGCACTATAGCGGGGGGCTACAATGAGCAGTTCTTC.

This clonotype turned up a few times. CDR3: CASSLAPGRSSRYEQYF. For the CDR3, the DNA is TGTGCCAGCAGCTTAGCCCCAGGGAGGTCTAGTCGTTACGAGCAGTACTTC. The rearrangement joins TRBV7-9 to TRBJ2-7; weak D call: TRBD2 (6 bases). Germline assignment: CDR1 SEHNR and CDR2 FQNEAQ (reference sequence). The V end lost 0 bases, the J end lost 4 bases, and 19 bases lay between the germline ends. This CDR3 region has 17 residues.

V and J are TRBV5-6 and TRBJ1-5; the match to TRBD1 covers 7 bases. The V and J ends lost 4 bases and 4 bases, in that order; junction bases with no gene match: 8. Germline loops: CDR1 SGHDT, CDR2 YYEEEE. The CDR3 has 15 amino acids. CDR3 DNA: TGTGCCAGCAGCCAGCAGGACAGGCCGAATCAGCCCCAGCATTTT. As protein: CASSQQDRPNQPQHF.

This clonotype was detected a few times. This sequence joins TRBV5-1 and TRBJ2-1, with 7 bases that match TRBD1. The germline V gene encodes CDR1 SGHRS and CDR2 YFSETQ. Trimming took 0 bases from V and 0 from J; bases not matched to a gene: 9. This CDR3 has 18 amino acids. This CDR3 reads CASSLGRGTALSYNEQFF. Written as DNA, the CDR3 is TGCGCCAGCAGCTTGGGCAGGGGGACAGCTCTCTCCTACAATGAGCAGTTCTTC.

The CDR3 DNA reads TGCAGTGCTAGTGACTACCAAGAGACCCAGTACTTC. Its protein is CSASDYQETQYF. This chain links TRBV20-1 with TRBJ2-5, with unresolved D. CDR1 and CDR2 (germline): DFQATT, SNEGSKA (reference sequence). CDR3 length equals 12 residues. Trimming stripped 3 bases from V and 0 bases from J, with 5 bases between.

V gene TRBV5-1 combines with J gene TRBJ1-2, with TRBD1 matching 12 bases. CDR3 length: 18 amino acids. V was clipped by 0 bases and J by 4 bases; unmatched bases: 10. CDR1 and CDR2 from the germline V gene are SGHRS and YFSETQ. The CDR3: CASSLAGTGGAGSYGYTF. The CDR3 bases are TGCGCCAGCAGCTTGGCCGGGACAGGGGGCGCGGGTTCCTATGGCTACACCTTC.

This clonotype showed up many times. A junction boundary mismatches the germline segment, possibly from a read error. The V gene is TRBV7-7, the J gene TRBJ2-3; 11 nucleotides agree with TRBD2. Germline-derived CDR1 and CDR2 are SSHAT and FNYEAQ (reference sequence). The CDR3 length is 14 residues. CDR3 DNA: TGTGCTAGCAGCCGACTAGCGGGAACAGATACGCAGTATTTT. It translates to CASSRLAGTDTQYF.

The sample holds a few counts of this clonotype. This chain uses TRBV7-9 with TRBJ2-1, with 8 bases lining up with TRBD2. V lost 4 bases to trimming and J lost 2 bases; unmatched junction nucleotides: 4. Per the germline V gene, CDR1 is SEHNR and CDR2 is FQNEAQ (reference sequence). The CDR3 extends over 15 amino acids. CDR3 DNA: TGTGCCAGCAGCTCTAGCGGGCCCACCTACAATGAGCAGTTCTTC. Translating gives CASSSSGPTYNEQFF.

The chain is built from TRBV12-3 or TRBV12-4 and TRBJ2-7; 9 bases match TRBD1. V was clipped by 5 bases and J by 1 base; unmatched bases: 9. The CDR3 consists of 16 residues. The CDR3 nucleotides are TGTGCCAGCAGTGAAGCGGACAGGGGCTGGTCCTACGAGCAGTACTTC. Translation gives CASSEADRGWSYEQYF.

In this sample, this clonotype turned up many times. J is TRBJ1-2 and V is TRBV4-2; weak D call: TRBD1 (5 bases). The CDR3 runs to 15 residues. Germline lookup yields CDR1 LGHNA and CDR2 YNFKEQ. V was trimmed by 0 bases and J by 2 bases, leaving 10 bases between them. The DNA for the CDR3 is TGTGCCAGCAGCCAAGATGAGACAGCCAACTATGGCTACACCTTC. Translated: CASSQDETANYGYTF.